The 7 T cell receptor beta chains presented below share a single source sample, sequenced in a study of CD8 T cells in ankylosing spondylitis. Each CDR3 protein is one row after TCRdb ran MiXCR on the 5' RACE reads. This sample has roughly 130,000 distinct CDR3 sequences, with 7.5% to 9.5% found just once. Specimen: synovial fluid, either unsorted or a sorted T cell fraction (not recorded which). The receptors derive from a male donor with ankylosing spondylitis.

CDR3 amino acids: CASGPGLSSGANVLTF. The CDR3 region has the DNA TGCGCCAGCGGTCCCGGGCTGTCATCTGGGGCCAACGTCCTGACTTTC. The V and J genes are TRBV4-3 and TRBJ2-6; D gene ambiguous. The germline V gene encodes CDR1 LGHNA and CDR2 YSLEER. With 8 bases removed from V and 1 base from J, the gap between germline ends came to 15 bases. The CDR3 contains 16 residues.

Many counts were recorded for this clonotype. The chain is built from TRBV10-3 and TRBJ1-5; 8 bases match TRBD1. Germline V lookup: CDR1 ENHRY, CDR2 SYGVKD. The ends lost 7 bases at V and 7 bases at J; junction bases unmatched: 6. CDR3 size: 13 residues. CDR3 coding DNA: TGTGCCATCACCAACGGACAGGGACAGCCCCAGCATTTT. It codes for CAITNGQGQPQHF.

This clonotype was observed many times. V usage is TRBV5-1 and J usage is TRBJ2-3, with a possible D match to TRBD2 (6 bases). Trimming left V 7 bases short and J 2 bases short, with 14 bases between. Germline CDR1 reads SGHRS; CDR2 reads YFSETQ. The CDR3 extends over 14 amino acids. The CDR3 reads CASRGTFDTDTQYF. Here the CDR3 DNA reads TGCGCCAGCCGGGGGACCTTTGACACAGATACGCAGTATTTT.

This clonotype was picked up many times. J is TRBJ1-3 and V is TRBV27, with D unclear. With 4 bases removed from V and 0 bases from J, the gap between germline ends came to 10 bases. The CDR3 runs 15 residues. Germline CDR1 and CDR2: MNHEY and SMNVEV (reference sequence). The CDR3 DNA reads TGTGCCAGCAGTTCCGGGTATTACTCTGGAAACACCATATATTTT. Translated, it gives CASSSGYYSGNTIYF.

This clonotype has at least ten counts. J is TRBJ1-2 and V is TRBV6-6; TRBD1 matches at 8 bases. The germline V gene encodes CDR1 MNHNY and CDR2 SVGAGI (reference sequence). Trimming cost V 5 bases and J 6 bases; bases outside gene matches: 5. This CDR3 spans 13 amino acids. The CDR3 region is CASSDRGTDGYTF. As DNA, the CDR3 is TGTGCCAGCAGTGACAGGGGAACGGATGGCTACACCTTC.

This clonotype was seen a few times. The chain combines TRBV7-9 with TRBJ2-5, with unresolved D. This CDR3 comprises 10 residues. CDR1 is SEHNR and CDR2 is FQNEAQ in the germline V gene (reference sequence). Trimming removed 8 bases at V and 5 bases at J, with 6 bases between. CDR3 protein: CASALETQYF. The CDR3 DNA reads TGTGCCAGCGCCCTGGAGACCCAGTACTTC.

This clonotype was counted between two and nine times. The chain recombines TRBV5-6 with TRBJ2-7; maybe TRBD2 (5 bases). This CDR3 region has 14 residues. From germline, CDR1 is SGHDT and CDR2 YYEEEE. V was cut by 6 bases and J by 6 bases, with 19 bases left in between. The CDR3 reads CASTAGLTLVEQYF. Here the CDR3 DNA reads TGTGCCAGCACCGCCGGACTGACCCTGGTCGAGCAGTACTTC.